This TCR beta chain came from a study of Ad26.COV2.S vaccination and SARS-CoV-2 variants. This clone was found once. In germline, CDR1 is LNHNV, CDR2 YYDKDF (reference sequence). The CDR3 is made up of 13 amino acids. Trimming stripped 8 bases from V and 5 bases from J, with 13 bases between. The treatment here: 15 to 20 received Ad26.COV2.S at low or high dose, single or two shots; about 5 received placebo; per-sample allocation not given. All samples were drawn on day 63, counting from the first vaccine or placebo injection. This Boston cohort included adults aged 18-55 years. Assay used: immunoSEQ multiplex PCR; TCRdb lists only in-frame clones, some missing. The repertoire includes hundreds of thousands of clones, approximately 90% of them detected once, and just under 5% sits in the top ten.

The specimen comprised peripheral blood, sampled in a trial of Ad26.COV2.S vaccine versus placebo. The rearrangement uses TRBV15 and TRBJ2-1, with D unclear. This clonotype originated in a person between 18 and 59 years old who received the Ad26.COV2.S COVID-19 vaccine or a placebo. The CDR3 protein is CATGLRDNNEQFF. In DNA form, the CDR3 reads TGTGCCACCGGTCTCCGAGATAACAATGAGCAGTTCTTC.